This is a list of T cell receptor beta chains from one sample in a study of blood T cell repertoires in COVID-19. Measured with immunoSEQ multiplex PCR; TCRdb has only the in-frame clones, and not every one. The sample has approximately 300,000 clones, approximately 82% seen once. The sample comprised peripheral blood. The receptors derive from a woman between 50 and 59 years old with acute or convalescent COVID-19. CDR3s include the opening cysteine and the closing phenylalanine or tryptophan. A D gene is named only where the DNA matches it firmly. Clone size is not always given. Where it is, it says once, few, many or a class for expanded clones.

size	D	V	J	CDR3	DNA
once	TRBD1	TRBV9	TRBJ2-5	CASSPRTGGETQYF	TGTGCCAGCAGCCCCCGGACAGGGGGGGAGACCCAGTACTTC
.	TRBD2	TRBV3-1/TRBV3-2	TRBJ2-1	CASSQAGGGAEQFF	TGTGCCAGCAGCCAAGCGGGAGGAGGGGCAGAGCAGTTCTTC
few	TRBD1	TRBV2	TRBJ2-2	CATMDRGNTGELFF	TGTGCCACGATGGACAGGGGGAACACCGGGGAGCTGTTTTTT
.	TRBD1	TRBV18	TRBJ2-6	CASSPPGQGAAGANVLTF	TGTGCCAGCTCACCACCAGGACAGGGGGCAGCTGGGGCCAACGTCCTGACTTTC
.	.	TRBV4-1	TRBJ1-3	CASSQDRTDPGNTIYF	TGCGCCAGCAGCCAAGATAGGACAGATCCTGGAAACACCATATATTTT
few	.	TRBV20-1	TRBJ1-3	CSASRGADWNTIYF	TGCAGTGCTAGTCGGGGGGCTGACTGGAACACCATATATTTT
.	.	TRBV30	TRBJ2-7	CAWSRQVKQYF	TGTGCCTGGAGTAGACAGGTCAAGCAGTACTTC
.	.	TRBV13	TRBJ1-2	CASSLAGHSNYGYTF	TGTGCCAGCAGCTTAGCGGGACACTCTAACTATGGCTACACCTTC
.	TRBD1	TRBV20-1	TRBJ1-2	CSQQGGYGYTF	TGCAGTCAACAGGGGGGCTATGGCTACACCTTC
.	.	TRBV3-1/TRBV3-2	TRBJ1-6	CASSHLDHNSPLHF	TGTGCCAGCAGCCACCTAGATCATAATTCACCCCTCCACTTT
.	TRBD1	TRBV19	TRBJ1-5	CASRTSGTGFSNQPQHF	TGTGCCAGTAGAACGTCGGGGACAGGGTTTAGCAATCAGCCCCAGCATTTT
few	.	TRBV7-9	TRBJ1-2	CASSYRDNYGYTF	TGTGCCAGCAGCTACAGGGATAACTATGGCTACACCTTC
.	.	TRBV4-1	TRBJ2-3	CASSQDRLVTQYF	TGCGCCAGCAGCCAAGATAGACTAGTCACGCAGTATTTT
.	TRBD1	TRBV12-3/TRBV12-4	TRBJ1-5	CASSLDRGKPQHF	TGTGCCAGCAGTTTAGACAGGGGGAAGCCCCAGCATTTT
.	.	TRBV11-2	TRBJ1-1	CASTQGDTEAFF	TGTGCCAGCACCCAAGGGGACACTGAAGCTTTCTTT
.	TRBD2	TRBV24-1	TRBJ2-1	CATSDIGTSGGFSYNEQFF	TGTGCCACCAGTGATATCGGGACTAGCGGGGGTTTCTCCTACAATGAGCAGTTCTTC
.	TRBD2	TRBV6-5	TRBJ2-2	CASGGAGELFF	TGTGCCAGCGGGGGGGCCGGGGAGCTGTTTTTT
few	TRBD1	TRBV30	TRBJ2-5	CAWSPTGFLETQYF	TGTGCCTGGAGCCCGACAGGGTTCTTAGAGACCCAGTACTTC
.	TRBD2	TRBV9	TRBJ2-1	CASSARTSYNEQFF	TGTGCCAGCAGCGCTCGGACTAGCTACAATGAGCAGTTCTTC
.	TRBD1	TRBV5-1	TRBJ1-1	CASGRTGATTEAFF	TGCGCCAGCGGAAGGACAGGCGCTACTACTGAAGCTTTCTTT
.	.	TRBV6-6	TRBJ1-2	CASTIWGPSYGYTF	TGTGCCAGCACCATATGGGGGCCCTCCTATGGCTACACCTTC
.	.	TRBV27	TRBJ2-7	CASSVGAEQYF	TGTGCCAGCAGTGTTGGGGCGGAGCAGTACTTC
.	TRBD1	TRBV25-1	TRBJ1-1	CASSENRRGPTEAFF	TGTGCCAGCAGTGAAAATCGCAGGGGGCCAACTGAAGCTTTCTTT